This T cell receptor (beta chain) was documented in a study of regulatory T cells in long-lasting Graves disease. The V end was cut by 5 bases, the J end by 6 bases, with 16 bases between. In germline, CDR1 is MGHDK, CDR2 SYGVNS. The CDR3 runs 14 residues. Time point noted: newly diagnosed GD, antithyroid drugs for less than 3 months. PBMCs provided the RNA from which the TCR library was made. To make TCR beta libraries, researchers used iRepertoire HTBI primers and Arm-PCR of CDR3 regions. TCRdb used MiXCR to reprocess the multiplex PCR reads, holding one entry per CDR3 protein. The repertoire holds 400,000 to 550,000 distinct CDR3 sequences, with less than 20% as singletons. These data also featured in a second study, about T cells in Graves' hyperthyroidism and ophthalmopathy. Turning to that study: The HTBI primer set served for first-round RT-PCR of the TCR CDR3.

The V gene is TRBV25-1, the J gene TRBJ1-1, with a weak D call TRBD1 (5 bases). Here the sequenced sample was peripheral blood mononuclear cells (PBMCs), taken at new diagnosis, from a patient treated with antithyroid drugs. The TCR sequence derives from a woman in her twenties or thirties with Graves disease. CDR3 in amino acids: CASSLGGAGAEAFF. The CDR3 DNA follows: TGTGCCAGCAGTCTGGGGGGAGCCGGGGCTGAAGCTTTCTTT.